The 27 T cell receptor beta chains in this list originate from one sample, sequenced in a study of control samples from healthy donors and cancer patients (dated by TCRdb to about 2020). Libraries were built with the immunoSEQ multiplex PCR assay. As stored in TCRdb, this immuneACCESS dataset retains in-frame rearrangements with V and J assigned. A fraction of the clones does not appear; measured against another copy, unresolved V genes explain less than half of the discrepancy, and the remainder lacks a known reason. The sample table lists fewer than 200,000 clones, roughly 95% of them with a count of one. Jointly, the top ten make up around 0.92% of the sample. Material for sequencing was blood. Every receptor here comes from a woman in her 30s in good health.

CDR3 coding DNA: TGTGCCAGCAGCTGGGGGATAGGGGCCACCGGGGAGCTGTTTTTT. Protein sequence: CASSWGIGATGELFF. The chain employs TRBV5-4 and TRBJ2-2; D may correspond to TRBD1 or TRBD2 (5 bases each). CDR3 length: 15 residues. Germline V gene lookup returns CDR1 SGHNT and CDR2 YYREEE (reference sequence). Trimming shortened V by 3 bases and J by 4 bases, and 13 bases separated the two germline ends.

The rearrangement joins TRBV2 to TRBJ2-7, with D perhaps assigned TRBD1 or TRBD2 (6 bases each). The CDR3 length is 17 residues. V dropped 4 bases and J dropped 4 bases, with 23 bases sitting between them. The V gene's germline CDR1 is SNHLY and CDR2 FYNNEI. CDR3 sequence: CASSGPGRTEERYEQYF. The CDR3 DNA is TGTGCCAGCAGTGGCCCAGGGAGGACAGAGGAGCGGTACGAGCAGTACTTC.

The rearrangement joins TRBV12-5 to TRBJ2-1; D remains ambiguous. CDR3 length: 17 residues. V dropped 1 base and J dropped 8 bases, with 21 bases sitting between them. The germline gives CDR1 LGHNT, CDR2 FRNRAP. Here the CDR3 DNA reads TGTGCTAGTGGTTTGGGCCATGGTGGGCCCGGTTCAGATGAGCAGTTCTTC. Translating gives CASGLGHGGPGSDEQFF.

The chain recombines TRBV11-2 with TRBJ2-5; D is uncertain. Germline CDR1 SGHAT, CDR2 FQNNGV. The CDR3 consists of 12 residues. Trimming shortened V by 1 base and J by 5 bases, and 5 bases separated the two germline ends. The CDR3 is CASSLARETQYF. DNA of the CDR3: TGTGCCAGCAGCTTAGCAAGGGAGACCCAGTACTTC.

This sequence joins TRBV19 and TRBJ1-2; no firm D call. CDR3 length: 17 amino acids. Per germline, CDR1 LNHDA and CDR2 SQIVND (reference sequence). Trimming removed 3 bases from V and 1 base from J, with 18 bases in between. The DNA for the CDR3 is TGTGCCAGTAGTATCCGGGGTATATTCCGTGATAACTATGGCTACACCTTC. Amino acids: CASSIRGIFRDNYGYTF.

Here the CDR3 DNA reads TGTGCCAGCAGCTTGGGGGCTGAGCAGTTCTTC. It encodes CASSLGAEQFF. The V call is TRBV5-5, the J call TRBJ2-1; D is unresolved. The CDR3 contains 11 residues. Germline V CDR1 and CDR2: SGHKS, YYEKEE (reference sequence). V was trimmed by 0 bases and J by 9 bases, leaving 4 bases between them.

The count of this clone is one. This chain's CDR3 is CAISSDRGSEQYF. In nucleotides, the CDR3 is TGTGCCATCAGTAGCGACCGGGGATCCGAGCAGTACTTC. The V call is TRBV10-3, the J call TRBJ2-7; D is possibly TRBD2 (5 bases). Looked up from germline, CDR1 is ENHRY and CDR2 is SYGVKD. This CDR3 spans 13 amino acids. V was trimmed by 5 bases and J by 6 bases, leaving 14 bases between them.

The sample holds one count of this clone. CDR3 nucleotide sequence: TGTGCCAGCAGCCAAGAAGGGTGGAAGCTGTTTTTT. The encoded protein is CASSQEGWKLFF. This chain links TRBV3-1 (or the pseudogene TRBV3-2) with TRBJ2-2; D remains ambiguous. Germline V lookup: CDR1 LGHDT, CDR2 YNNKEL (reference sequence). This CDR3 spans 12 amino acids. V gave up 0 bases and J gave up 12 bases, with 8 bases separating them.

CDR3: CASSLGGTSGQETQYF. The CDR3 bases are TGTGCCAGCAGCTTAGGGGGGACTAGCGGGCAAGAGACCCAGTACTTC. The chain combines TRBV28 with TRBJ2-5, with 12 bases identical to TRBD2. Germline lookup yields CDR1 MDHEN and CDR2 SYDVKM. The CDR3 spans 16 residues. V trimming: 6 bases; J trimming: 2 bases; junction bases outside the gene matches: 7.

The CDR3 DNA reads as TGTGCCAGCAGCTTCCCGGGGGCTGCGAACACTGAAGCTTTCTTT. Residues: CASSFPGAANTEAFF. This rearrangement joins TRBV5-4 to TRBJ1-1; D might be TRBD1 (6 bases). Deletions cut 2 bases from V and 1 base from J, with 12 bases between. Germline values: CDR1 SGHNT, CDR2 YYREEE (reference sequence). This CDR3 is built from 15 residues.

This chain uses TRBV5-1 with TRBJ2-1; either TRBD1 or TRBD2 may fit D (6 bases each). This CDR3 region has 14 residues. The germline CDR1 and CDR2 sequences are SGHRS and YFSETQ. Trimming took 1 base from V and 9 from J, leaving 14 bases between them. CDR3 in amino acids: CASSLYRGPGEQFF. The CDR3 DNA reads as TGCGCCAGCAGCTTGTATCGGGGGCCTGGTGAGCAGTTCTTC.

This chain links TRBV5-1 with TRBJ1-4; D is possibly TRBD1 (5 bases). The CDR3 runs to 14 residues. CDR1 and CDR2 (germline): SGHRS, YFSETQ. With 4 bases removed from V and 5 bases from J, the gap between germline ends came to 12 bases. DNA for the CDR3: TGCGCCAGCAGCGCTTTTTGGGGCAATGAAAAACTGTTTTTT. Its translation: CASSAFWGNEKLFF.

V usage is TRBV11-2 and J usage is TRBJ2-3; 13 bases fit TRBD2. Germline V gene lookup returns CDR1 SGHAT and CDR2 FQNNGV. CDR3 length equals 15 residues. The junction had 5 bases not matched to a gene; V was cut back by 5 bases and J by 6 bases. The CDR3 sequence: CASSETSGRADTQYF. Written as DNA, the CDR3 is TGTGCCAGCAGCGAAACTAGCGGGAGGGCCGATACGCAGTATTTT.

This CDR3 is CASSLGRPYDGYTF. The CDR3 DNA follows: TGTGCCAGCAGCCTGGGACGCCCCTATGATGGCTACACCTTC. The chain is built from TRBV6-5 and TRBJ1-2, with D possibly TRBD1 on 5 matching bases. Germline V gives CDR1 MNHEY, CDR2 SVGAGI. The CDR3 runs to 14 residues. The V end was cut by 6 bases, the J end by 6 bases, with 17 bases between.

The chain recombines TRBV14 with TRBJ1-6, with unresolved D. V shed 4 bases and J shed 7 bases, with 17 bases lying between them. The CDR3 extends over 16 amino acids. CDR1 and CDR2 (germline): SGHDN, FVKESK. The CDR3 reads CASSPSLIGRNSPLHF. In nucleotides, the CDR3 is TGTGCCAGCAGCCCTTCTCTGATAGGACGCAATTCACCCCTCCACTTT.

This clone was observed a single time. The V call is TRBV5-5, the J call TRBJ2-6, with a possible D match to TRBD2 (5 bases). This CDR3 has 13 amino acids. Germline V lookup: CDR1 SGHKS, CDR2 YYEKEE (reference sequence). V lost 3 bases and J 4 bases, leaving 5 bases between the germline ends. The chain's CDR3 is CASSWEGANVLTF. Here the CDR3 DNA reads TGTGCCAGCAGCTGGGAGGGGGCCAACGTCCTGACTTTC. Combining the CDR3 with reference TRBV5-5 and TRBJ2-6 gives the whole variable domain DAGVTQSPTHLIKTRGQQVTLRCSPISGHKSVSWYQQVLGQGPQFIFQYYEKEERGRGNFPDRFSARQFPNYSSELNVNALLLGDSALYLCASSWEGANVLTFGAGSRLTVL.

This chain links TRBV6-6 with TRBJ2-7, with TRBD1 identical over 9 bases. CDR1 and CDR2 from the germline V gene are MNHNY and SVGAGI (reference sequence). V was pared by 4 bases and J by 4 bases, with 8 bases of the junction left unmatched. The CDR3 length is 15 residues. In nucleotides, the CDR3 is TGTGCCAGCAGTTGGCCGGGGGACAGGGTTTACGAGCAGTACTTC. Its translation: CASSWPGDRVYEQYF.

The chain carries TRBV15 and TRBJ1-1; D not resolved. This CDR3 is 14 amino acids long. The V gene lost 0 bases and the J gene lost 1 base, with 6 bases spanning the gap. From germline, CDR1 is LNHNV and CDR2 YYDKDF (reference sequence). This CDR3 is CATSRDSGNTEAFF. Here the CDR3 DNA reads TGTGCCACCAGCAGAGATTCAGGGAACACTGAAGCTTTCTTT.

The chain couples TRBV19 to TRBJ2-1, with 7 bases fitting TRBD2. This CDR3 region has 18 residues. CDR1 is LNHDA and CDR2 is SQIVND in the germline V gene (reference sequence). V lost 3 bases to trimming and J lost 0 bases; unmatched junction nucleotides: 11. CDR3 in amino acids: CASSIAPSGFSSYNEQFF. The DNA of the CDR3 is TGTGCCAGTAGTATCGCCCCTAGCGGTTTTAGCTCCTACAATGAGCAGTTCTTC.

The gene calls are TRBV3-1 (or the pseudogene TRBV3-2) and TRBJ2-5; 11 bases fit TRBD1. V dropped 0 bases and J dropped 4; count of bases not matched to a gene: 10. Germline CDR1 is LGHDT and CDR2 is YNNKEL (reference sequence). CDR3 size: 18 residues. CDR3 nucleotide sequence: TGTGCCAGCAGCCAAGATCGCCCCCGGGACAGGGGGAGAGAGACCCAGTACTTC. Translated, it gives CASSQDRPRDRGRETQYF.

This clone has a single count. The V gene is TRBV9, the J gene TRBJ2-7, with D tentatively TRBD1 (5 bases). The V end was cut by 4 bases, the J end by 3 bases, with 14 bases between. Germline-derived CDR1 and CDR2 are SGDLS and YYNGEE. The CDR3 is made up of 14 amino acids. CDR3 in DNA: TGTGCCAGCAGCCCCCAGACAGCTTACTACGAGCAGTACTTC. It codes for CASSPQTAYYEQYF.

The CDR3 coding sequence is TGTGCCAGCAGCTTAGAAGCGGGGAGCACAGATACGCAGTATTTT. Protein sequence: CASSLEAGSTDTQYF. The rearrangement links TRBV7-6 to TRBJ2-3, with TRBD2 identical over 7 bases. CDR1 and CDR2 (germline): SGHVS, FNYEAQ. The CDR3 totals 15 residues. V dropped 1 base and J dropped 0; count of bases not matched to a gene: 1.

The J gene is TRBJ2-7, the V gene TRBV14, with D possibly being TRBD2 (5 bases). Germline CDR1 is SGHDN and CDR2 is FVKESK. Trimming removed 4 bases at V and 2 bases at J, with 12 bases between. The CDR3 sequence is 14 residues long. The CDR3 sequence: CASSLRKEAYEQYF. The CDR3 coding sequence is TGTGCCAGCAGCCTACGGAAGGAGGCCTACGAGCAGTACTTC.

Here the CDR3 reads CASSVGTGGGIPLHF. The CDR3 nucleotides read TGTGCCAGCAGCGTAGGGACAGGGGGAGGTATCCCCCTCCACTTT. The chain recombines TRBV9 with TRBJ1-6; 10 bases are shared with TRBD1. Germline values: CDR1 SGDLS, CDR2 YYNGEE. The V and J ends lost 0 bases and 13 bases, in that order; junction bases with no gene match: 7. The CDR3 runs to 15 residues.

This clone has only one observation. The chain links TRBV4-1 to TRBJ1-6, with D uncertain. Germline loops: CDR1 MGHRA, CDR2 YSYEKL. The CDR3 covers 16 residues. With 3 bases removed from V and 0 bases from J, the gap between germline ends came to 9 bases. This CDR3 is CASSHLPGSYNSPLHF. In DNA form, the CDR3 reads TGCGCCAGCAGCCACCTCCCGGGCTCCTATAATTCACCCCTCCACTTT.

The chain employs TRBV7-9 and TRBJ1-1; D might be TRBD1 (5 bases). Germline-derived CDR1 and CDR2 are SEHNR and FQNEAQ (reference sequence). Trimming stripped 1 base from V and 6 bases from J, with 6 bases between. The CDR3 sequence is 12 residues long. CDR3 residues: CASSLGDPEAFF. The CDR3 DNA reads TGTGCCAGCAGCTTAGGGGACCCTGAAGCTTTCTTT.

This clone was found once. The CDR3 spells CASSLDRGGEQYF. CDR3 coding DNA: TGTGCCAGCAGCCTCGACAGGGGGGGCGAGCAGTACTTC. V gene TRBV6-2 or TRBV6-3 combines with J gene TRBJ2-7; 9 bases agree with TRBD1. The CDR3 is 13 residues long. The germline gives CDR1 MNHEY, CDR2 SVGEGT. V shed 6 bases and J 6 bases; nucleotides not matched to a gene: 6.